The sequence of this TCR beta chain was determined in a study of PD-1 blockade in classical Hodgkin lymphoma. Sample time point: cycle 4 day 1 (C4D1), after about 6 weeks of nivolumab. Relapse after autologous stem cell transplantation occurred in every patient, and brentuximab vedotin exposure varied. Clones were sequenced by immunoSEQ multiplex PCR, and TCRdb holds only the in-frame ones, with some missing. The sample lists roughly 96,000 clones; approximately 94% were seen once. This CDR3 region has 14 residues. The germline V gene has CDR1 KGHSH and CDR2 LQKENI. Trimming shortened V by 3 bases and J by 3 bases, and 8 bases separated the two germline ends.

J is TRBJ2-2 and V is TRBV18; D is uncertain. The sequencing used peripheral blood mononuclear cells (PBMCs), collected before the fourth cycle of nivolumab. The source of this sequence is a human donor with classical Hodgkin lymphoma. The CDR3 DNA follows: TGTGCCAGCTCACCGGGTAGGGACACCGGGGAGCTGTTTTTT. Its translation is CASSPGRDTGELFF.